The 26 T cell receptor beta chains reported below all come from one sample, sequenced in a study of CD8+ T cells in alopecia areata. The treatment denotes: oral pan-JAK inhibitor, 5-10 mg twice daily. It was cDNA, reverse transcribed from extracted RNA, that served as the sequencing template. Assay: immunoSEQ multiplex PCR; the TCRdb copy retains only in-frame clones and omits some. There are 190,000 or so clones in the sample; roughly 64% occur only once, and under 7% lies in the top ten. Here the sequenced sample was CD4+ T cells sorted from blood, taken at week 24, from a patient treated with tofacitinib. These receptors originate from a human donor with alopecia areata.

The chain recombines TRBV30 with TRBJ1-5, with D possibly being TRBD1 (5 bases). In germline, CDR1 is GTSNPN, CDR2 SVGIG (reference sequence). V lost 3 bases and J lost 0, with 6 bases in between. The CDR3 consists of 13 residues. CDR3 region: CAWRGVSNQPQHF. The CDR3 DNA sequence: TGTGCCTGGAGAGGGGTTAGCAATCAGCCCCAGCATTTT.

The V and J genes are TRBV30 and TRBJ2-2; TRBD2 agrees at 8 bases. CDR3 size: 15 residues. The J segment lost 0 bases and the V segment lost 5 bases, leaving 5 bases of the junction unmatched. Germline V gene lookup returns CDR1 GTSNPN and CDR2 SVGIG (reference sequence). The CDR3: CAWRLAGANTGELFF. The CDR3 coding sequence is TGTGCCTGGCGGCTAGCGGGTGCGAACACCGGGGAGCTGTTTTTT.

This clone turned up a few times. The V and J genes are TRBV28 and TRBJ2-3; 9 bases match TRBD2. CDR3 length: 19 residues. V lost 3 bases to trimming and J lost 4 bases; unmatched junction nucleotides: 17. Germline CDR1 reads MDHEN; CDR2 reads SYDVKM. The CDR3 bases are TGTGCCAGCAGTTTTGTCCCCCCTATCGAAGTAGCGGGAGCAGATACGCAGTATTTT. Its protein is CASSFVPPIEVAGADTQYF.

The chain combines TRBV5-4 with TRBJ2-4; tentatively, D is TRBD2 (5 bases). The CDR3 covers 16 residues. Per the germline V gene, CDR1 is SGHNT and CDR2 is YYREEE (reference sequence). With 0 bases removed from V and 3 bases from J, the gap between germline ends came to 13 bases. CDR3: CASSLAGVWDKNIQYF. The CDR3 DNA sequence: TGTGCCAGCAGCTTGGCCGGGGTTTGGGACAAAAACATTCAGTACTTC.

This clone has a handful of counts. The chain has TRBV9 and TRBJ2-1, with D uncertain. The V and J ends lost 3 bases and 0 bases respectively, with 13 bases between them. The CDR3 consists of 16 residues. Germline V gene sequence: CDR1 SGDLS, CDR2 YYNGEE. The CDR3 sequence is CASSGLEAFSYNEQFF. The CDR3 DNA reads as TGTGCCAGCAGCGGCCTAGAGGCCTTCTCCTACAATGAGCAGTTCTTC.

This clone was observed a handful of times. The V call is TRBV2, the J call TRBJ2-1, with TRBD2 identical over 7 bases. Germline assignment: CDR1 SNHLY and CDR2 FYNNEI. CDR3 length equals 15 residues. With 6 bases clipped from V and 5 bases from J, the junction kept 10 bases outside the gene matches. The CDR3 region is CASSPTAGMNNEQFF. The DNA of the CDR3 is TGTGCCAGCAGCCCCACAGCGGGGATGAACAATGAGCAGTTCTTC.

The chain links TRBV5-1 to TRBJ2-5; the D gene is possibly TRBD2 (5 bases). Trimming took 3 bases from V and 4 from J, leaving 22 bases between them. Germline V gene lookup returns CDR1 SGHRS and CDR2 YFSETQ. CDR3 length: 17 residues. The CDR3 reads CASSSPAERRSVETQYF. The CDR3 DNA is TGCGCCAGCAGCTCCCCAGCCGAGCGGAGGAGTGTAGAGACCCAGTACTTC.

The chain combines TRBV29-1 with TRBJ2-5, with 8 bases matching TRBD1. The germline V gene has CDR1 SQVTM and CDR2 ANQGSEA. With 0 bases clipped from V and 5 bases from J, the junction kept 8 bases outside the gene matches. This CDR3 is 15 amino acids long. The CDR3 loop reads CSVEDRTGRRETQYF. The CDR3 DNA follows: TGCAGCGTTGAAGACAGGACAGGGCGGCGGGAGACCCAGTACTTC.

This chain links TRBV7-9 with TRBJ1-4; D call uncertain. Germline-derived CDR1 and CDR2 are SEHNR and FQNEAQ (reference sequence). The germline V and J ends were trimmed by 0 bases and 5 bases, with 10 bases remaining between them. The CDR3 has 15 residues. CDR3 in amino acids: CASSLAPALNEKLFF. CDR3 DNA sequence: TGTGCCAGCAGCTTAGCGCCGGCCTTGAATGAAAAACTGTTTTTT.

V and J are TRBV25-1 and TRBJ2-7; TRBD1 agrees at 9 bases. The CDR3 length is 13 residues. Germline CDR1 reads MGHDK; CDR2 reads SYGVNS. J was trimmed by 5 bases and V by 7 bases; bases with no gene match: 6. CDR3: CASKGQGIDEQYF. The CDR3 region has the DNA TGTGCCAGCAAGGGACAGGGCATCGACGAGCAGTACTTC.

The gene calls are TRBV7-2 and TRBJ2-5, with D uncertain. CDR3 size: 13 residues. Trimming took 1 base from V and 3 from J, leaving 6 bases between them. CDR1 and CDR2 (germline): SGHTA, FQGNSA. In nucleotides, the CDR3 is TGTGCCAGCAGCTTAGAGTTCGAAGAGACCCAGTACTTC. Translation gives CASSLEFEETQYF.

The chain's CDR3 is CASSVDRGNEAFF. The DNA of the CDR3 is TGCGCCAGCAGCGTAGACAGGGGTAATGAAGCTTTCTTT. The rearrangement uses TRBV5-1 and TRBJ1-1; 8 nucleotides align to TRBD1. CDR1 and CDR2 (germline): SGHRS, YFSETQ. V was clipped by 4 bases and J by 7 bases; unmatched bases: 6. This CDR3 region has 13 residues.

The gene calls are TRBV30 and TRBJ2-7; TRBD2 aligns across 8 bases. J was trimmed by 1 base and V by 3 bases; bases with no gene match: 8. Germline CDR1 reads GTSNPN; CDR2 reads SVGIG (reference sequence). The CDR3 totals 15 residues. CDR3 sequence: CAWSPTSGSSYEQYF. In nucleotides, the CDR3 is TGTGCCTGGAGCCCCACTAGCGGATCATCCTACGAGCAGTACTTC.

The chain recombines TRBV6-1 with TRBJ1-5, with a tentative D call TRBD1 (6 bases). Germline CDR1 is MNHNS and CDR2 is SASEGT. CDR3 length: 13 amino acids. The germline V and J ends were trimmed by 4 bases and 7 bases, with 11 bases remaining between them. CDR3 nucleotides: TGTGCCAGCAGTGGTGTCAGGGGCCAGCCCCAGCATTTT. It translates to CASSGVRGQPQHF.

The CDR3 DNA is TGTGCCAGCAGTCTTGCCGGGGCGAGCACAGATACGCAGTATTTT. It is translated as CASSLAGASTDTQYF. V is TRBV2 and J is TRBJ2-3; either TRBD1 or TRBD2 may supply D (5 bases each). This CDR3 comprises 15 residues. V was clipped by 5 bases and J by 0 bases, with 12 bases between them. Germline V gene lookup returns CDR1 SNHLY and CDR2 FYNNEI.

The chain uses TRBV5-1 and TRBJ2-5; TRBD2 might be the D (5 bases). CDR1 is SGHRS and CDR2 is YFSETQ in the germline V gene. This CDR3 region has 16 residues. V was clipped by 4 bases and J by 3 bases, with 19 bases between them. The CDR3 DNA reads as TGCGCCAGCAGCCCGTTGGGGTTGTCGAGGGAAGAGACCCAGTACTTC. The encoded protein is CASSPLGLSREETQYF.

V gene TRBV28 combines with J gene TRBJ1-5, with D possibly matching TRBD1 (5 bases). The CDR3 is 15 amino acids. In germline, CDR1 is MDHEN, CDR2 SYDVKM. Deletions cut 5 bases from V and 2 bases from J, with 13 bases between. The chain's CDR3 is CASSVPGSRNQPQHF. CDR3 coding DNA: TGTGCCAGCAGTGTTCCAGGGAGCCGCAATCAGCCCCAGCATTTT.

The V gene is TRBV5-1, the J gene TRBJ2-5, with unresolved D. CDR1 and CDR2 (germline): SGHRS, YFSETQ. Trimming took 4 bases from V and 5 from J, leaving 9 bases between them. This CDR3 has 12 amino acids. The DNA of the CDR3 is TGCGCCAGCAGCAGATCTGGGGAGACCCAGTACTTC. Encoded protein: CASSRSGETQYF.

The rearrangement joins TRBV2 to TRBJ1-2; a possible D gene is TRBD1 (5 bases). V was shortened by 4 bases and J by 5 bases, with 11 bases between the two germline ends. Looked up from germline, CDR1 is SNHLY and CDR2 is FYNNEI. CDR3 length equals 13 residues. CDR3 in DNA: TGTGCCAGCAGTGGGGACCTTGTGTATGGCTACACCTTC. Translated, it gives CASSGDLVYGYTF. Together with reference TRBV2 and TRBJ1-2, the CDR3 gives the full variable domain: EPEVTQTPSHQVTQMGQEVILRCVPISNHLYFYWYRQILGQKVEFLVSFYNNEISEKSEIFDDQFSVERPDGSNFTLKIRSTKLEDSAMYFCASSGDLVYGYTFGSGTRLTVV.

The chain combines TRBV6-5 with TRBJ2-1; the match to TRBD2 covers 13 bases. With 5 bases clipped from V and 9 bases from J, the junction kept 7 bases outside the gene matches. Germline CDR1 and CDR2: MNHEY and SVGAGI. The length of the CDR3 is 15 residues. The CDR3 DNA is TGTGCCAGCAGTACAACTAGCGGGAGGGCCGCTGAGCAGTTCTTC. It is translated as CASSTTSGRAAEQFF.

Concerning this clone itself: The identical CDR3 is also encoded by other nucleotide sequences in the sample. The chain has TRBV20-1 and TRBJ2-5, with D hard to call. This CDR3 has 10 residues. Germline V gene lookup returns CDR1 DFQATT and CDR2 SNEGSKA (reference sequence). With 3 bases removed from V and 4 bases from J, the gap between germline ends came to 3 bases. CDR3 in amino acids: CSASGETQYF. The CDR3 DNA sequence: TGCAGTGCTAGTGGAGAGACCCAGTACTTC.

The chain couples TRBV30 to TRBJ1-6; D remains ambiguous. V was pared by 2 bases and J by 11 bases, with 13 bases between. The CDR3 loop spans 13 amino acids. Germline V gives CDR1 GTSNPN, CDR2 SVGIG (reference sequence). The CDR3 protein is CAWSSGETPPLHF. CDR3 nucleotides: TGTGCCTGGAGTTCCGGAGAGACGCCACCCCTCCACTTT.

The V call is TRBV7-9, the J call TRBJ2-7; 10 bases map to TRBD1. The CDR3 has 15 amino acids. Germline trimming cut 5 bases from V and 1 base from J; bases unmatched to any gene: 5. Germline assignment: CDR1 SEHNR and CDR2 FQNEAQ (reference sequence). CDR3 in amino acids: CASSRGTGVSYEQYF. In DNA, the CDR3 is TGTGCCAGCAGCCGGGGGACAGGGGTGTCCTACGAGCAGTACTTC.

This clone turned up a few times. This chain joins TRBV29-1 and TRBJ1-1; D may be TRBD1 (5 bases). CDR3 length equals 12 residues. V was cut by 4 bases and J by 3 bases, with 9 bases left in between. Germline V gene lookup returns CDR1 SQVTM and CDR2 ANQGSEA. The CDR3 DNA sequence: TGCAGCGTTGTAGGGGCGCACACTGAAGCTTTCTTT. Translating gives CSVVGAHTEAFF.

This clone has just a few counts. The rearrangement links TRBV19 to TRBJ1-5; 8 nucleotides match TRBD1. Per germline, CDR1 LNHDA and CDR2 SQIVND (reference sequence). The CDR3 runs 14 residues. V was clipped by 9 bases and J by 5 bases; unmatched bases: 9. The CDR3 here is CASGTGQEDQPQHF. CDR3 nucleotide sequence: TGTGCCAGCGGCACGGGACAGGAGGATCAGCCCCAGCATTTT.

Only a few counts were recorded for this clone. V usage is TRBV9 and J usage is TRBJ2-2, with D tentatively TRBD1 (5 bases). With 1 base removed from V and 5 bases from J, the gap between germline ends came to 12 bases. This CDR3 region has 15 residues. Germline V CDR1 and CDR2: SGDLS, YYNGEE. The chain's CDR3 is CASSVLGAATGELFF. The CDR3 DNA sequence: TGTGCCAGCAGCGTATTAGGGGCCGCGACCGGGGAGCTGTTTTTT.